These T cell receptor beta chains were read from a single sample in a study of CD8+ T cells in alopecia areata. TCRdb's copy holds only in-frame clones and misses some; the assay was immunoSEQ multiplex PCR. Counted here are a few hundred thousand clones, more than 30% occurring once; the ten biggest clones make up around 0.48%. The material was CD4+ T cells sorted from blood, obtained between weeks 30 and 35, from a patient treated with tofacitinib. These receptors originate from a human donor with alopecia areata. CDR3s leave out the opening cysteine and the closing phenylalanine or tryptophan.

TRBV2,TRBJ2-1,ASSPQTGGLMF
TRBV29-1,TRBJ2-7,SVEDSWTSGYYEQY
TRBV6-5,TRBJ1-2,ATTAGANYGYT
TRBV4-1,TRBJ2-3,ASSQGEADTQY
TRBV29-1,TRBJ1-1,SVVQTGGSMNTEAF
TRBV29-1,TRBJ2-7,SVPMRDRGSYEQY
TRBV6-5,TRBJ2-7,ASRDRGYEQY
TRBV30,TRBJ1-2,AWSVNMGQGYGYT
TRBV5-1,TRBJ2-1,ASSLRDRGSNEQF
TRBV16,TRBJ2-7,ASSRLSRDYEQY